These 26 T cell receptor beta chains share one sample of origin, sequenced in a study of T cell responses to AZD1222 COVID-19 vaccine. Repertoires were generated with immunoSEQ multiplex PCR, while TCRdb's copy carries only in-frame clones and drops some. The sample records around 130,000 clones, over 90% being singletons. Sequencing was performed on peripheral blood, taken on day 0 of AZD1222 vaccination. These receptors all stem from an adult in good health.

The V call is TRBV5-4, the J call TRBJ2-1, with TRBD2 matching over 10 bases. V lost 1 base, J lost 7 bases, and 5 bases stayed unmatched. This CDR3 has 15 amino acids. Looked up from germline, CDR1 is SGHNT and CDR2 is YYREEE (reference sequence). Here the CDR3 reads CASSLMLAGGNEQFF. The CDR3 DNA reads TGTGCCAGCAGCTTGATGTTAGCGGGGGGAAATGAGCAGTTCTTC.

This chain joins TRBV9 and TRBJ2-5; D is ambiguous. The CDR3 spans 15 residues. V was clipped by 0 bases and J by 1 base, with 10 bases between them. Per germline, CDR1 SGDLS and CDR2 YYNGEE. The CDR3 bases are TGTGCCAGCAGCGTAGGGCTGGAGAGCCAAGAGACCCAGTACTTC. Its translation is CASSVGLESQETQYF. Looking up the rest from reference TRBV9 and TRBJ2-5 gives the full variable domain: DSGVTQTPKHLITATGQRVTLRCSPRSGDLSVYWYQQSLDQGLQFLIQYYNGEERAKGNILERFSAQQFPDLHSELNLSSLELGDSALYFCASSVGLESQETQYFGPGTRLLVL.

The rearrangement uses TRBV30 and TRBJ1-5, with a possible D match to TRBD1 (5 bases). Trimming left V 0 bases short and J 5 bases short, with 20 bases between. CDR3 length: 17 residues. The germline V gene encodes CDR1 GTSNPN and CDR2 SVGIG (reference sequence). CDR3 amino acids: CAWSVSRTDTGDQPQHF. CDR3 nucleotide sequence: TGTGCCTGGAGTGTCTCCCGGACGGACACGGGAGATCAGCCCCAGCATTTT.

The count of this clone is one. The rearrangement links TRBV27 to TRBJ2-7; D is unclear. The CDR3 contains 13 residues. V lost 3 bases, J lost 5 bases, and 11 bases lay in between. The germline gives CDR1 MNHEY, CDR2 SMNVEV (reference sequence). The CDR3 loop is CASSFGSGNEQYF. The CDR3 DNA follows: TGTGCCAGCAGTTTTGGTTCGGGCAACGAGCAGTACTTC.

This chain uses TRBV5-4 with TRBJ2-6; D is undetermined. This CDR3 has 12 amino acids. Germline CDR1 SGHNT, CDR2 YYREEE (reference sequence). Trimming cost V 1 base and J 19 bases, with 15 bases left between them. The CDR3 here is CASSLHSRLLTF. The DNA for the CDR3 is TGTGCCAGCAGCTTGCACAGCAGACTTCTAACTTTC.

This clone came up a few times. The rearrangement links TRBV9 to TRBJ2-3; D is perhaps TRBD1 (6 bases). The CDR3 has 15 amino acids. V was cut by 0 bases and J by 1 base, with 9 bases left in between. Germline CDR1 SGDLS, CDR2 YYNGEE. The CDR3 sequence is CASSVGGPGTDTQYF. CDR3 nucleotides: TGTGCCAGCAGCGTAGGGGGGCCGGGCACAGATACGCAGTATTTT.

The chain is built from TRBV18 and TRBJ2-7, with TRBD2 as a possible D gene (5 bases). Germline V gene lookup returns CDR1 KGHSH and CDR2 LQKENI. Deletions cut 5 bases from V and 2 bases from J, with 10 bases between. This CDR3 has 13 residues. The CDR3 protein is CASSRTGTYEQYF. DNA of the CDR3: TGTGCCAGCTCAAGGACGGGGACCTACGAGCAGTACTTC. The variable domain in full, completed from reference TRBV18 and TRBJ2-7, reads NAGVMQNPRHLVRRRGQEARLRCSPMKGHSHVYWYRQLPEEGLKFMVYLQKENIIDESGMPKERFSAEFPKEGPSILRIQQVVRGDSAAYFCASSRTGTYEQYFGPGTRLTVT.

The chain combines TRBV5-6 with TRBJ2-1, with TRBD1 matching over 9 bases. V dropped 0 bases and J dropped 6; count of bases not matched to a gene: 4. Germline loops: CDR1 SGHDT, CDR2 YYEEEE. The CDR3 has 15 residues. Written as DNA, the CDR3 is TGTGCCAGCAGCTTGGGTGGGACAGGGAGCAATGAGCAGTTCTTC. Translated: CASSLGGTGSNEQFF.

V usage is TRBV7-6 and J usage is TRBJ2-1; D is perhaps TRBD1 or TRBD2 (5 bases each). The germline V gene encodes CDR1 SGHVS and CDR2 FNYEAQ. This CDR3 contains 16 residues. V lost 0 bases to trimming and J lost 1 base, with 10 bases between them. CDR3 sequence: CASSLAGVPSYNEQFF. For the CDR3, the DNA is TGTGCCAGCAGCTTAGCGGGGGTGCCGTCCTACAATGAGCAGTTCTTC.

The V and J genes are TRBV6-5 and TRBJ2-3; D is unresolved. The CDR3 spans 10 residues. Per germline, CDR1 MNHEY and CDR2 SVGAGI. V lost 6 bases and J 7 bases, leaving 5 bases between the germline ends. This CDR3 reads CASRVNTQYF. CDR3 bases: TGTGCCAGCAGAGTCAATACGCAGTATTTT.

The rearrangement joins TRBV30 to TRBJ1-1; 9 positions agree with TRBD1. The CDR3 consists of 15 residues. The junction had 9 bases not matched to a gene; V was cut back by 7 bases and J by 0 bases. Germline lookup yields CDR1 GTSNPN and CDR2 SVGIG (reference sequence). Here the CDR3 reads CAFNRGRVMNTEAFF. DNA for the CDR3: TGTGCCTTTAACAGGGGGCGCGTCATGAACACTGAAGCTTTCTTT.

The rearrangement joins TRBV9 to TRBJ1-5; TRBD1 matches at 8 bases. V shed 3 bases and J 7 bases; nucleotides not matched to a gene: 6. The CDR3 extends over 14 amino acids. From germline, CDR1 is SGDLS and CDR2 YYNGEE. The CDR3 region is CASSAQGAGQPQHF. CDR3 coding DNA: TGTGCCAGCAGCGCGCAGGGGGCTGGACAGCCCCAGCATTTT.

The chain has TRBV27 and TRBJ1-5; D uncertain. Per the germline V gene, CDR1 is MNHEY and CDR2 is SMNVEV (reference sequence). The CDR3 is 13 amino acids. V dropped 3 bases and J dropped 4 bases, with 7 bases sitting between them. In DNA, the CDR3 is TGTGCCAGCAGTTTCGAAGGAAATCAGCCCCAGCATTTT. It encodes CASSFEGNQPQHF.

V usage is TRBV5-1 and J usage is TRBJ2-3; no reliable D call. V lost 0 bases, J lost 0 bases, and 5 bases lay in between. The CDR3 is made up of 14 amino acids. Per the germline V gene, CDR1 is SGHRS and CDR2 is YFSETQ. DNA for the CDR3: TGCGCCAGCAGCTTGGTAGTAAGCACAGATACGCAGTATTTT. Translating gives CASSLVVSTDTQYF.

The CDR3 protein is CASSFHNQETQYF. The CDR3 DNA sequence: TGTGCCAGCAGTTTCCATAACCAAGAGACCCAGTACTTC. The chain joins TRBV28 to TRBJ2-5; no clear D gene. In germline, CDR1 is MDHEN, CDR2 SYDVKM. Trimming took 3 bases from V and 0 from J, leaving 5 bases between them. The CDR3 has 13 amino acids. Together with reference TRBV28 and TRBJ2-5, the CDR3 gives the full variable domain: DVKVTQSSRYLVKRTGEKVFLECVQDMDHENMFWYRQDPGLGLRLIYFSYDVKMKEKGDIPEGYSVSREKKERFSLILESASTNQTSMYLCASSFHNQETQYFGPGTRLLVL.

This sequence joins TRBV19 and TRBJ1-5; D ambiguous. Germline loops: CDR1 LNHDA, CDR2 SQIVND (reference sequence). CDR3 size: 12 residues. The germline V and J ends were trimmed by 4 bases and 5 bases, with 6 bases remaining between them. CDR3 region: CASSTIYQPQHF. The CDR3 region has the DNA TGTGCCAGTAGTACCATCTATCAGCCCCAGCATTTT.

This chain links TRBV20-1 with TRBJ1-2; no clear D. CDR3 length: 11 amino acids. The V end lost 8 bases, the J end lost 6 bases, and 13 bases lay between the germline ends. Germline CDR1 and CDR2: DFQATT and SNEGSKA (reference sequence). In DNA form, the CDR3 reads TGCAGTCCCCGAGCCGGGAATGGCTACACCTTC. It encodes CSPRAGNGYTF.

The V and J genes are TRBV15 and TRBJ1-5; tentative D call: TRBD1 (6 bases). This CDR3 has 14 amino acids. Germline V gene data show CDR1 as LNHNV and CDR2 as YYDKDF (reference sequence). Trimming removed 1 base from V and 7 bases from J, with 11 bases in between. The CDR3 sequence: CATSRAQGFQPQHF. CDR3 nucleotide sequence: TGTGCCACCAGCAGAGCCCAGGGGTTCCAGCCCCAGCATTTT.

The chain links TRBV12-3 or TRBV12-4 to TRBJ1-1; no reliable D call. V lost 3 bases and J 6 bases, leaving 8 bases between the germline ends. The CDR3 consists of 12 residues. The CDR3 bases are TGTGCCAGCAGTTTCGTTCTGCCTGAAGCTTTCTTT. Encoded protein: CASSFVLPEAFF.

The chain uses TRBV3-1 (or the pseudogene TRBV3-2) and TRBJ2-1, with a tentative D call TRBD2 (6 bases). Trimming removed 7 bases from V and 5 bases from J, with 15 bases in between. CDR3 length: 14 residues. Germline V gene data show CDR1 as LGHDT and CDR2 as YNNKEL (reference sequence). Written as DNA, the CDR3 is TGTGCCAGCATTGGGGCGGGAAGGAACAATGAGCAGTTCTTC. Protein product: CASIGAGRNNEQFF.

The chain is built from TRBV11-2 and TRBJ2-7; 16 bases match TRBD2. This CDR3 has 19 residues. Trimming removed 5 bases from V and 7 bases from J; junction bases left unmatched: 17. Germline CDR1 SGHAT, CDR2 FQNNGV. This chain's CDR3 is CASSAPREGLAGGLWEQYF. Written as DNA, the CDR3 is TGTGCCAGCAGCGCACCCAGAGAGGGACTAGCGGGGGGGCTCTGGGAGCAGTACTTC.

V gene TRBV7-9 combines with J gene TRBJ2-1; weak D call: TRBD1 (6 bases). V lost 5 bases and J lost 13, with 12 bases in between. The CDR3 is made up of 11 amino acids. Per germline, CDR1 SEHNR and CDR2 FQNEAQ (reference sequence). CDR3 sequence: CASSPDRLQFF. CDR3 coding DNA: TGTGCCAGCAGCCCCGACAGGCTCCAGTTCTTC.

The chain recombines TRBV27 with TRBJ2-7, with D possibly TRBD2 on 6 matching bases. Germline CDR1 is MNHEY and CDR2 is SMNVEV (reference sequence). CDR3 length: 16 residues. Trimming removed 3 bases at V and 3 bases at J, with 18 bases between. The CDR3: CASSFKGPRGNYEQYF. In nucleotides, the CDR3 is TGTGCCAGCAGTTTTAAGGGTCCCCGGGGGAACTACGAGCAGTACTTC.

Comments on this clone: A junction boundary mismatches the germline segment, possibly from a read error. The rearrangement links TRBV7-7 to TRBJ2-2, with D perhaps given as TRBD1 or TRBD2 (5 bases each). Germline loops: CDR1 SSHAT, CDR2 FNYEAQ (reference sequence). The CDR3 is made up of 16 amino acids. Written as DNA, the CDR3 is TGTGCTAGCAGCTTAAGTATGGCAGGGAGTAGCGGGGAGCTGTTTTTT. Protein product: CASSLSMAGSSGELFF.

The chain couples TRBV9 to TRBJ1-1; D possibly corresponds to TRBD1 (5 bases). The CDR3 totals 13 residues. V was clipped by 3 bases and J by 5 bases, with 11 bases between them. From germline, CDR1 is SGDLS and CDR2 YYNGEE. The CDR3 bases are TGTGCCAGCAGCGGAGCAGGGTGGACTGAAGCTTTCTTT. The encoded protein is CASSGAGWTEAFF.

This sequence joins TRBV6-1 and TRBJ2-7; D gene ambiguous. Trimming took 2 bases from V and 3 from J, leaving 8 bases between them. CDR1 is MNHNS, CDR2 SASEGT, per germline. This CDR3 contains 13 residues. In DNA, the CDR3 is TGTGCCAGCAGTGAAACACACCTCTACGAGCAGTACTTC. Amino acids: CASSETHLYEQYF.